The present T cell receptor (beta chain) was sequenced within a study of shared clonotypes between healthy human individuals. Overall study: CD8 memory received one plate per donor, CD8 naive two, CD4 memory three and CD4 naive three.

Of note for this clone: Distinct nucleotide sequences in the sample also encode this CDR3.

Each subset's genomic DNA was shared equally among a number of immunoSEQ plates. As originally analysed: Quality scores were absent from the junction-only immunoSEQ sequences, so filtering differed. Produced via immunoSEQ multiplex PCR; TCRdb's table is partial and in-frame only. V, J and clone size are taken as reported in that table, and D and trimming were inferred from the DNA itself. The sample yields roughly 2,000,000 clones, around 95% seen once. Germline CDR1 and CDR2: SGHRS and YFSETQ. The CDR3 has 14 residues. Trimming removed 1 base at V and 0 bases at J, with 6 bases between. Terminally differentiated effector memory CD45RA+ cells were excluded by CCR7 positive selection of CD45RO-negative cells.

This clonotype originated in a man between 18 and 29 years old in good health. Some clones in this sample may be carry-over from other donors' samples. The sequenced sample was naive CD8+ T cells from PBMCs. The gene calls are TRBV5-1 and TRBJ2-3; no reliable D call. In DNA, the CDR3 is TGCGCCAGCAGCTTGACAGCTAGCACAGATACGCAGTATTTT. It encodes CASSLTASTDTQYF.